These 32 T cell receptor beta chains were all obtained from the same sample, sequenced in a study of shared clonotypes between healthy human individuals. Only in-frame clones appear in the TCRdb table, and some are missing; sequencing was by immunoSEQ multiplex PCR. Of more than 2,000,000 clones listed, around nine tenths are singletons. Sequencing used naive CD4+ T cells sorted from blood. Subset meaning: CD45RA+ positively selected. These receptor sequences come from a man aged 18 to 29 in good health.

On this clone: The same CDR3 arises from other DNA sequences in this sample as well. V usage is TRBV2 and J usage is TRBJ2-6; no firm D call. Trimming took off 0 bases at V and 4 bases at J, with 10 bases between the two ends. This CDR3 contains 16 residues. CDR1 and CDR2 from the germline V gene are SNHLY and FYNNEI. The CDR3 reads CASSEARSSGANVLTF. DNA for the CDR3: TGTGCCAGCAGTGAAGCGAGGTCCTCCGGGGCCAACGTCCTGACTTTC.

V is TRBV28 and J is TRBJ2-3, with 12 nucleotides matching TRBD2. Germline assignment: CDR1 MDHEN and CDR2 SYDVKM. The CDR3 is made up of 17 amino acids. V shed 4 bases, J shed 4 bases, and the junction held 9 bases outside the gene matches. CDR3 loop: CASSWASLAGGADTQYF. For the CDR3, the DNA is TGTGCCAGCAGTTGGGCCTCGCTAGCGGGGGGGGCAGATACGCAGTATTTT.

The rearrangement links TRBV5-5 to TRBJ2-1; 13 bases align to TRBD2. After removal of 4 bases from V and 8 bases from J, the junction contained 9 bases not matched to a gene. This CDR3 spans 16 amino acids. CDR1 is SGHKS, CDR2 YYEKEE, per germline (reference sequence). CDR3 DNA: TGTGCCAGCAGCCAAACTAGCGGGAGGGCCTGGGATGAGCAGTTCTTC. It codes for CASSQTSGRAWDEQFF.

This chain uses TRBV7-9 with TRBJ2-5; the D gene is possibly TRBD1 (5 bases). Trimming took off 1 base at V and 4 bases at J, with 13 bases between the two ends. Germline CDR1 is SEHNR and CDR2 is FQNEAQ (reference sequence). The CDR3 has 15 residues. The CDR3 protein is CASSLGSGPGETQYF. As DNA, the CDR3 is TGTGCCAGCAGCTTAGGCTCAGGGCCAGGAGAGACCCAGTACTTC.

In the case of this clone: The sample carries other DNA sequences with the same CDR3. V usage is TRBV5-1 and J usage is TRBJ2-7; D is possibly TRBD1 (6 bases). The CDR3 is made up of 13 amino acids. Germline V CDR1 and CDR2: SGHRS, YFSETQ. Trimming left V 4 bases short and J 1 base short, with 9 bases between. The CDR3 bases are TGCGCCAGCAGCATCGGACAGTCCTACGAGCAGTACTTC. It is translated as CASSIGQSYEQYF.

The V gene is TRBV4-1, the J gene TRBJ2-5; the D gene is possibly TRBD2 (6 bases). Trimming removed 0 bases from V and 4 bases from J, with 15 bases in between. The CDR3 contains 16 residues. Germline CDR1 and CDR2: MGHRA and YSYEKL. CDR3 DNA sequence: TGCGCCAGCAGCCAAGAAGGAGGGGTAATGGGAGAGACCCAGTACTTC. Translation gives CASSQEGGVMGETQYF.

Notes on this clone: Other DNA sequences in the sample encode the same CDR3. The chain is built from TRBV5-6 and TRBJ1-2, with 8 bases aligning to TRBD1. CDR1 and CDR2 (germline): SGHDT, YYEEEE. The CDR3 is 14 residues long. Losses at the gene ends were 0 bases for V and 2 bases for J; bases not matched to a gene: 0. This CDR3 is CASSLGDRNYGYTF. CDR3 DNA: TGTGCCAGCAGCTTGGGGGACAGGAACTATGGCTACACCTTC.

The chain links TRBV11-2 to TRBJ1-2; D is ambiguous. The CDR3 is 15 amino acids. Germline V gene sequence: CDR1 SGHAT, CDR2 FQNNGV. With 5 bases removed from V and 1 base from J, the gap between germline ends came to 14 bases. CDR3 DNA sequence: TGTGCCAGCAGCCCCCCCCGGCAGCTTAACTATGGCTACACCTTC. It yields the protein CASSPPRQLNYGYTF.

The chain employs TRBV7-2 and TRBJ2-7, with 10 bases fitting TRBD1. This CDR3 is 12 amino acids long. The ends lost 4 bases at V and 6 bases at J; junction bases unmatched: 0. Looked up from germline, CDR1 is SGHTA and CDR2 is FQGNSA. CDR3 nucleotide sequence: TGTGCCAGCAGCTGGGACAGGGGCGAGCAGTACTTC. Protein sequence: CASSWDRGEQYF. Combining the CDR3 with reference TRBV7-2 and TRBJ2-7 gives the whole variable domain GAGVSQSPSNKVTEKGKDVELRCDPISGHTALYWYRQSLGQGLEFLIYFQGNSAPDKSGLPSDRFSAERTGGSVSTLTIQRTQQEDSAVYLCASSWDRGEQYFGPGTRLTVT.

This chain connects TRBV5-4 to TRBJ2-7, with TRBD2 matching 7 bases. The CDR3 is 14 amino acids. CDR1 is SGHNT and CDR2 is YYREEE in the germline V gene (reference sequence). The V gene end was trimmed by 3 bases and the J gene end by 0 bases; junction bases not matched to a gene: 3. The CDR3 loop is CASSSTSYSYEQYF. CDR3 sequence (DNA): TGTGCCAGCAGCTCGACTAGCTACTCCTACGAGCAGTACTTC.

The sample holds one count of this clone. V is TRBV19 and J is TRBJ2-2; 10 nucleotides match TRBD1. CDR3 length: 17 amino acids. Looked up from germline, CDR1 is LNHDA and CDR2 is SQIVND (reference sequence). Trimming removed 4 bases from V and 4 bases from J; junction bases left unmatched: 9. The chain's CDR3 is CASSTTGGAGSTGELFF. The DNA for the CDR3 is TGTGCCAGTAGTACGACAGGGGGCGCGGGTAGCACCGGGGAGCTGTTTTTT. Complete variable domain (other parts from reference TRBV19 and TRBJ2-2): DGGITQSPKYLFRKEGQNVTLSCEQNLNHDAMYWYRQDPGQGLRLIYYSQIVNDFQKGDIAEGYSVSREKKESFPLTVTSAQKNPTAFYLCASSTTGGAGSTGELFFGEGSRLTVL.

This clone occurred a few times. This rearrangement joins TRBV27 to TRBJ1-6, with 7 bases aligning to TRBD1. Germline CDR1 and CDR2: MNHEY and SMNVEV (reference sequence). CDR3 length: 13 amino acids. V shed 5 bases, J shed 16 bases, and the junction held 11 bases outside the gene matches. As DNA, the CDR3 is TGTGCCAGCAGTCCACACGACAGGGCAGTTCTCCACTTT. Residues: CASSPHDRAVLHF.

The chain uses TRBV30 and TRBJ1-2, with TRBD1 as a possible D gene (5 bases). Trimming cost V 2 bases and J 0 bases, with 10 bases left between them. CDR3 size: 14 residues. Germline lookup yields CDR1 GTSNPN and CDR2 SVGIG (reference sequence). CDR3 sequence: CAWSSTATNYGYTF. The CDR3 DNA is TGTGCCTGGAGTTCGACAGCTACTAACTATGGCTACACCTTC.

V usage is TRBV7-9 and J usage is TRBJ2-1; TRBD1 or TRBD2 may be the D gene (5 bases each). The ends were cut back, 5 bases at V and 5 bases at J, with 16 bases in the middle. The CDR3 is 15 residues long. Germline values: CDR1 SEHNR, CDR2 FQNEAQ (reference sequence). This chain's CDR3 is CASSPGAISNNEQFF. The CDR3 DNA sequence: TGTGCCAGCAGCCCCGGGGCTATTTCGAACAATGAGCAGTTCTTC. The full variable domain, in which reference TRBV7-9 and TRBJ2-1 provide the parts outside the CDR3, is DTGVSQNPRHKITKRGQNVTFRCDPISEHNRLYWYRQTLGQGPEFLTYFQNEAQLEKSRLLSDRFSAERPKGSFSTLEIQRTEQGDSAMYLCASSPGAISNNEQFFGPGTRLTVL.

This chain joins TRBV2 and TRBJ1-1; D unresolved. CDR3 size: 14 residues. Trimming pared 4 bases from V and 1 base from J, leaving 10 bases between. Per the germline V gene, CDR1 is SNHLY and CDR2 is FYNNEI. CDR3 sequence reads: CASSGVASNTEAFF. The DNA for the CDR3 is TGTGCCAGCAGTGGAGTCGCCTCGAACACTGAAGCTTTCTTT.

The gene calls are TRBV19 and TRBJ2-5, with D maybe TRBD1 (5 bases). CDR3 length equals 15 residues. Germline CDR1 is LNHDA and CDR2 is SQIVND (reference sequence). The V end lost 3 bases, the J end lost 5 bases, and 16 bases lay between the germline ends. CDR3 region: CASSIRQLPGETQYF. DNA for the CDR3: TGTGCCAGTAGTATCCGACAGCTACCTGGGGAGACCCAGTACTTC.

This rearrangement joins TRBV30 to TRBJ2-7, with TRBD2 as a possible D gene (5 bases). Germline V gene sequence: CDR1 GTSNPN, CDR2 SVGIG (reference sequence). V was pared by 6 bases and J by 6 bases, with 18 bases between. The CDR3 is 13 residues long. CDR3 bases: TGTGCCTGCCAAGGGAGTATCTTGCGCGAGCAGTACTTC. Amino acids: CACQGSILREQYF. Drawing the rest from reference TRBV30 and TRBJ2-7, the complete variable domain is SQTIHQWPATLVQPVGSPLSLECTVEGTSNPNLYWYRQAAGRGLQLLFYSVGIGQISSEVPQNLSASRPQDRQFILSSKKLLLSDSGFYLCACQGSILREQYFGPGTRLTVT.

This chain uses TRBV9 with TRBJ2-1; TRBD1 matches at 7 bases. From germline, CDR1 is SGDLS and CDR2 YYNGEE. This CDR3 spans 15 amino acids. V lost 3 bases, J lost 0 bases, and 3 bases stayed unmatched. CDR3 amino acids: CASSGRDSSYNEQFF. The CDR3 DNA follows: TGTGCCAGCAGCGGCCGGGACAGCTCCTACAATGAGCAGTTCTTC.

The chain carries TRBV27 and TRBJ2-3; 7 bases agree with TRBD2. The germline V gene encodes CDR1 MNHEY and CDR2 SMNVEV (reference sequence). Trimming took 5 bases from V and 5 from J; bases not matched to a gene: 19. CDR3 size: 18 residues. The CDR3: CASSRGLGLVGILDTQYF. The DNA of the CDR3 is TGTGCCAGCAGTCGGGGCCTAGGACTAGTAGGTATTTTAGATACGCAGTATTTT.

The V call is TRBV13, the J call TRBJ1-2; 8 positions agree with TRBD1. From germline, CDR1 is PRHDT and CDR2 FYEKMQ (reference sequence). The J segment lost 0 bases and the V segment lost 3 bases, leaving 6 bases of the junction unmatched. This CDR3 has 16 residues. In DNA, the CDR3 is TGTGCCAGCAGCTTCAGACGGACAGGGACTAACTATGGCTACACCTTC. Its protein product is CASSFRRTGTNYGYTF.

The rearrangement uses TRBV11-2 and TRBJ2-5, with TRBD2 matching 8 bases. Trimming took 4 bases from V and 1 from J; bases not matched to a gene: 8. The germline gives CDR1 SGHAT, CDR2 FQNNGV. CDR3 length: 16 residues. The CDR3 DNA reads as TGTGCCAGCAGCTCCGCGAGCGGGGGTATCCAAGAGACCCAGTACTTC. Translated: CASSSASGGIQETQYF. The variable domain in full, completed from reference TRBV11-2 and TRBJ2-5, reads EAGVAQSPRYKIIEKRQSVAFWCNPISGHATLYWYQQILGQGPKLLIQFQNNGVVDDSQLPKDRFSAERLKGVDSTLKIQPAKLEDSAVYLCASSSASGGIQETQYFGPGTRLLVL.

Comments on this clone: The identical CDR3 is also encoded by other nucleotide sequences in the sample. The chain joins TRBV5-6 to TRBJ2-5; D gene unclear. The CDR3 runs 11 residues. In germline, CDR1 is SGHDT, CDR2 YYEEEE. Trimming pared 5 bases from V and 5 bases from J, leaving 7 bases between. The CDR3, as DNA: TGTGCCAGCAGTTTTTCGGAGACCCAGTACTTC. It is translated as CASSFSETQYF.

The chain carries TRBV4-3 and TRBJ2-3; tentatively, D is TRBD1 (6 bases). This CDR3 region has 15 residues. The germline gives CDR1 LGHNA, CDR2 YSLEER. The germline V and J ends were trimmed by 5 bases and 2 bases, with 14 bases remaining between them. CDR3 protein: CASSVGQNPTDTQYF. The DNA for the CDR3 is TGCGCCAGCAGCGTCGGACAGAACCCCACAGATACGCAGTATTTT.

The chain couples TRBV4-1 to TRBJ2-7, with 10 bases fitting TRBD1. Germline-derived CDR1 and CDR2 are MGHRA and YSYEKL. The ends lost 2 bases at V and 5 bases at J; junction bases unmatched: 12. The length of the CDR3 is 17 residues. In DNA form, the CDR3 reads TGCGCCAGCAGCCAATCGGGGAGCCGGGACAGGGGCCACGAGCAGTACTTC. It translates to CASSQSGSRDRGHEQYF.

This chain's CDR3 is CASSYSAGGGYGYTF. In DNA form, the CDR3 reads TGTGCCAGCAGTTACTCAGCAGGGGGAGGATATGGCTACACCTTC. The chain is built from TRBV6-5 and TRBJ1-2; TRBD1 agrees at 7 bases. The CDR3 is 15 residues long. Germline-derived CDR1 and CDR2 are MNHEY and SVGAGI. The junction had 6 bases not matched to a gene; V was cut back by 0 bases and J by 5 bases.

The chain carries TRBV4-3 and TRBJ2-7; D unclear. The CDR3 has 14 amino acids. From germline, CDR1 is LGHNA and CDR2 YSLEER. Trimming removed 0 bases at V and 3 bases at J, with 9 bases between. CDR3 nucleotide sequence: TGCGCCAGCAGCCAAGAGGTACAGAGCTACGAGCAGTACTTC. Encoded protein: CASSQEVQSYEQYF.

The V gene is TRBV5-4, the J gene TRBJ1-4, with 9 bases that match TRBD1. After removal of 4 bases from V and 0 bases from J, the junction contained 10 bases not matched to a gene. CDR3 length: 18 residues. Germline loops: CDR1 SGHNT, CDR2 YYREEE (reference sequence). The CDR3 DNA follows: TGTGCCAGCAGCCCCGGACAGGGGAGGGTTGCAACTAATGAAAAACTGTTTTTT. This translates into CASSPGQGRVATNEKLFF. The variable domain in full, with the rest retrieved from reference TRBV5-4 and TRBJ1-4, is ETGVTQSPTHLIKTRGQQVTLRCSSQSGHNTVSWYQQALGQGPQFIFQYYREEENGRGNFPPRFSGLQFPNYSSELNVNALELDDSALYLCASSPGQGRVATNEKLFFGSGTQLSVL.

Here the CDR3 DNA reads TGCGCCAGCAGTGAGATAGGGGGGTCTCGCGATGAGCAGTTCTTC. Translated, it gives CASSEIGGSRDEQFF. The genes are TRBV10-1 and TRBJ2-1; D is tentatively TRBD1 or TRBD2 (6 bases each). The V end was cut by 2 bases, the J end by 8 bases, with 16 bases between. This CDR3 contains 15 residues. The germline gives CDR1 WNHNN, CDR2 SYGVQD (reference sequence).

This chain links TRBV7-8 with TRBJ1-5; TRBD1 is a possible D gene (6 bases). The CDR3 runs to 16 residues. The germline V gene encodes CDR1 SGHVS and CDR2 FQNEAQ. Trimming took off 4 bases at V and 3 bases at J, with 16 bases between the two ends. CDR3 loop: CASSSGQPDFNQPQHF. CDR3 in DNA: TGTGCCAGCAGCTCCGGACAGCCAGACTTCAATCAGCCCCAGCATTTT.

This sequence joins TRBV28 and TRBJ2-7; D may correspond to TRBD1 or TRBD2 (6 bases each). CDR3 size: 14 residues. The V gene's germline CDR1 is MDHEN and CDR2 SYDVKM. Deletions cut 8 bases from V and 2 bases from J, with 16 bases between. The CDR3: CASQRGDRAYEQYF. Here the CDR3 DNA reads TGTGCCAGCCAAAGGGGGGACCGAGCCTACGAGCAGTACTTC. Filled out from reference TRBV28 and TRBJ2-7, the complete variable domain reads DVKVTQSSRYLVKRTGEKVFLECVQDMDHENMFWYRQDPGLGLRLIYFSYDVKMKEKGDIPEGYSVSREKKERFSLILESASTNQTSMYLCASQRGDRAYEQYFGPGTRLTVT.

The CDR3 sequence: CASSQGGDHYRPQHF. The CDR3 bases are TGTGCCAGCAGCCAAGGGGGGGACCACTATAGGCCCCAGCATTTT. The chain uses TRBV4-2 and TRBJ1-5; perhaps TRBD1 as D (5 bases). V lost 1 base to trimming and J lost 9 bases, with 16 bases between them. In germline, CDR1 is LGHNA, CDR2 YNFKEQ. This CDR3 has 15 amino acids.

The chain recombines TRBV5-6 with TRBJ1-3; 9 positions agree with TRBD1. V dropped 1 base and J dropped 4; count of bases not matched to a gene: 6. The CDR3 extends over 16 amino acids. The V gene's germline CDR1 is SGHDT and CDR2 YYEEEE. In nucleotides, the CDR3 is TGTGCCAGCAGCTTGTATGCTACAGGGGGCGGAAACACCATATATTTT. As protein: CASSLYATGGGNTIYF.